Listed below are T cell receptor beta chains from one sample, sequenced in a study of T cells after posttransplantation cyclophosphamide. The table came from immunoSEQ multiplex PCR; TCRdb's copy has only in-frame clones and leaves some out. The table lists fewer than 5,000 clones, around 80% of them singletons. Sequenced material: CD4+ T cells sorted from blood, taken 242 days after a stem cell transplant with posttransplant cyclophosphamide. The receptors stem from a young adult male patient who received an allogeneic stem cell transplant from a related donor, was CMV-positive, and had no GVHD. The graft donor may be the source of some T cells. Both conserved end residues are part of each CDR3. D genes are given only for firm matches. Rows give clone size only sometimes, using once, few, many, or a class for an expanded clone.

>15|-|TRBJ2-3|TRBV18|TRBD2
CASSPPSGSPDTQYF
TGTGCCAGCTCACCACCTAGCGGGAGCCCAGATACGCAGTATTTT
>14|-|TRBJ1-5|TRBV9|TRBD1
CASSAGTEDQPQHF
TGTGCCAGCAGCGCCGGGACAGAAGATCAGCCCCAGCATTTT
>13|few|TRBJ1-1|TRBV18|TRBD1
CASLRGQDTEAFF
TGTGCCAGTCTCAGGGGGCAGGACACTGAAGCTTTCTTT
>13|large|TRBJ2-7|TRBV19|TRBD2
CATRTSGTYEQYF
TGTGCCACCCGGACTAGCGGCACCTACGAGCAGTACTTC
>14|-|TRBJ2-5|TRBV29-1|-
CSVVPRASQETQYF
TGCAGCGTTGTTCCCAGGGCTAGCCAAGAGACCCAGTACTTC
>14|-|TRBJ2-1|TRBV7-2|TRBD1
CASSGGQGINEQFF
TGTGCCAGCAGCGGGGGACAGGGTATCAATGAGCAGTTCTTC
>16|-|TRBJ2-5|TRBV5-1|TRBD1
CASSHNAGTGKETQYF
TGCGCCAGCAGTCACAACGCCGGGACAGGGAAAGAGACCCAGTACTTC
>13|-|TRBJ2-7|TRBV7-6|-
CASSPQHSYEQYF
TGTGCCAGCAGCCCGCAACACTCCTACGAGCAGTACTTC
>15|few|TRBJ2-5|TRBV11-3|-
CASSSRTGREETQYF
TGTGCCAGCAGCTCGCGGACAGGGAGGGAAGAGACCCAGTACTTC
>12|few|TRBJ2-1|TRBV29-1|-
CSVLGTGHEQFF
TGCAGCGTTTTAGGAACAGGGCATGAGCAGTTCTTC
>13|-|TRBJ2-2|TRBV6-6|-
CASSYRGWGELFF
TGTGCCAGCAGTTACCGGGGTTGGGGGGAGCTGTTTTTT
>15|-|TRBJ2-7|TRBV5-6|TRBD1
CASSLISTGGGEQYF
TGTGCCAGTAGCTTAATATCGACAGGGGGGGGCGAGCAGTACTTC
>17|-|TRBJ1-6|TRBV4-1|TRBD1
CASSQGIHRGHSSPLHF
TGCGCCAGCAGCCAAGGGATCCACAGGGGGCACAGTTCACCCCTCCACTTT
>14|few|TRBJ2-4|TRBV7-2|-
CASSLADSSNIQYF
TGTGCCAGCAGCTTAGCCGACAGTTCAAACATTCAGTACTTC
>14|once|TRBJ1-1|TRBV28|-
CASSSPDTNTEAFF
TGTGCCAGCAGTTCCCCGGACACGAACACTGAAGCTTTCTTT
>15|-|TRBJ1-1|TRBV7-2|TRBD1
CASSFGQGGYTEAFF
TGTGCCAGCAGCTTTGGACAGGGCGGGTACACTGAAGCTTTCTTT
>15|-|TRBJ2-3|TRBV2|-
CASGGAVNGFGTQYF
TGTGCCAGCGGTGGTGCAGTGAATGGTTTTGGTACGCAGTATTTT
>15|-|TRBJ2-2|TRBV10-3|TRBD1
CAISAGTGGTGELFF
TGTGCCATCAGCGCCGGGACAGGGGGTACCGGGGAGCTGTTTTTT
>15|once|TRBJ1-5|TRBV11-3|-
CASSLRQDSNQPQHF
TGTGCCAGCAGCTTACGACAGGATAGCAATCAGCCCCAGCATTTT
>15|-|TRBJ2-7|TRBV6-6|TRBD1
CASSSRTGVGDEQYF
TGTGCCAGCAGTTCACGAACAGGGGTAGGGGACGAGCAGTACTTC
>15|few|TRBJ1-6|TRBV14|-
CASSQVVRGRSPLHF
TGTGCCAGCAGCCAAGTGGTCAGGGGACGGTCACCCCTCCACTTT
>15|-|TRBJ2-5|TRBV30|TRBD2
CAWSSGTSDRETQYF
TGTGCCTGGAGTTCGGGGACTAGCGATCGAGAGACCCAGTACTTC
>14|-|TRBJ2-7|TRBV13|-
CASSFRNFPYEQYF
TGTGCCAGCAGCTTCAGGAACTTCCCATACGAGCAGTACTTC